The clone carrying this T cell receptor (beta chain) was observed a handful of times. Investigators prepared the TCR beta libraries by applying iRepertoire HTBI primers and Arm-PCR of CDR3 regions. TCRdb redid the calling of the multiplex PCR reads with MiXCR, one entry per CDR3 protein. In the table there are around 450,000 distinct CDR3 sequences, roughly 21% of which are singletons. The sample is drawn from a study of regulatory T cells in long-lasting Graves disease. CDR3 length equals 17 residues. Germline V CDR1 and CDR2: SGHTA, FQGNSA. The germline V and J ends were trimmed by 0 bases and 4 bases, with 19 bases remaining between them. The time point: persistent/refractory GD, antithyroid drugs over 5 years with positive TRAb. The authors made the TCR library using RNA they extracted from PBMCs.

This chain joins TRBV7-2 and TRBJ2-7, with D tentatively TRBD2 (7 bases). This specimen was peripheral blood mononuclear cells (PBMCs), taken when the disease was refractory, from a patient treated with antithyroid drugs. The receptor comes from a female donor with Graves disease. CDR3 DNA: TGTGCCAGCAGCTTAGCCATGGAGGGGGGGTGGAGTTACGAGCAGTACTTC. Translated, it gives CASSLAMEGGWSYEQYF. The full variable domain, rest sourced from reference TRBV7-2 and TRBJ2-7, is GAGVSQSPSNKVTEKGKDVELRCDPISGHTALYWYRQSLGQGLEFLIYFQGNSAPDKSGLPSDRFSAERTGGSVSTLTIQRTQQEDSAVYLCASSLAMEGGWSYEQYFGPGTRLTVT.